These 4 T cell receptor beta chains came from one sample sequenced in a study of blood T cell repertoires in COVID-19 (dated by TCRdb to 2020 to 2022). The receptor library was made with the immunoSEQ multiplex PCR assay. TCRdb took this table from immuneACCESS and kept in-frame rearrangements with V and J called. Such tables lack part of the clones; where checked against another copy, unresolved V genes explain under half of the gap, and the rest is unexplained. This sample has 200,000 to 250,000 clones in its table, and around 86% of those were observed once. Less than 6% of the sample belongs to the ten largest clones. Specimen: peripheral blood. These receptors originate from a woman between 65 and 79 years old with COVID-19, enrolled during active disease.

This clone was observed once. This chain joins TRBV10-2 and TRBJ1-3, with TRBD1 identical over 7 bases. CDR3 size: 15 residues. The trim removed 3 bases at V and 0 bases at J, leaving 2 bases unmatched. Germline-derived CDR1 and CDR2 are WSHSY and SAAADI. CDR3 residues: CASSEQGSSGNTIYF. CDR3 DNA sequence: TGCGCCAGCAGTGAACAGGGGAGCTCTGGAAACACCATATATTTT.

Regarding this clone: Distinct nucleotide sequences in the sample also encode this CDR3. The chain links TRBV30 to TRBJ1-3, with D perhaps TRBD1 (5 bases). Trimming took off 3 bases at V and 0 bases at J, with 9 bases between the two ends. This CDR3 comprises 14 residues. CDR1 and CDR2 (germline): GTSNPN, SVGIG (reference sequence). CDR3 DNA sequence: TGTGCCTGGAGCGGGGGGAGCTCTGGAAACACCATATATTTT. The encoded protein is CAWSGGSSGNTIYF.

The V call is TRBV4-2, the J call TRBJ2-7; no clear D. V shed 3 bases and J shed 3 bases, with 6 bases lying between them. Germline CDR1 reads LGHNA; CDR2 reads YNFKEQ. This CDR3 spans 12 amino acids. This chain's CDR3 is CASSQTDYEQYF. The CDR3 DNA follows: TGTGCCAGCAGCCAGACTGACTACGAGCAGTACTTC.

The J gene is TRBJ2-2, the V gene TRBV11-2, with 9 bases aligning to TRBD2. The CDR3 extends over 16 amino acids. CDR1 and CDR2 from the germline V gene are SGHAT and FQNNGV. V was clipped by 1 base and J by 3 bases; unmatched bases: 3. CDR3 DNA: TGTGCCAGCAGCTTAGGACTAGCGGACGACACCGGGGAGCTGTTTTTT. It is translated as CASSLGLADDTGELFF.